One sample yielded the 5 T cell receptor beta chains listed below, sequenced in a study of cytomegalovirus exposure and HLA in healthy donors. The PCR used 60 Vbeta and 13 Jbeta primers. TCRdb's copy holds only in-frame clones and misses some; the assay was immunoSEQ multiplex PCR. The table records about 150,000 clones, just under 65% of them present only once. The sample taken for sequencing was PBMCs. Receptor source: an older woman in good health and CMV-seropositive.

This clone appeared once. The genes are TRBV6-1 and TRBJ2-3, with D possibly being TRBD2 (6 bases). V lost 5 bases, J lost 1 base, and 13 bases lay in between. The CDR3 consists of 15 residues. Germline V lookup: CDR1 MNHNS, CDR2 SASEGT. CDR3 sequence (DNA): TGTGCCAGCAGTCCCCCGGCGGGACGCACAGATACGCAGTATTTT. Protein: CASSPPAGRTDTQYF.

This clone has more than one count but fewer than ten. The rearrangement joins TRBV15 to TRBJ2-3; tentative D call: TRBD2 (6 bases). CDR1 and CDR2 from the germline V gene are LNHNV and YYDKDF (reference sequence). V was cut by 1 base and J by 0 bases, with 8 bases left in between. This CDR3 is 15 amino acids long. This CDR3 reads CATSRAGDSTDTQYF. CDR3 nucleotides: TGTGCCACCAGCAGAGCGGGGGACAGCACAGATACGCAGTATTTT.

The chain links TRBV30 to TRBJ1-2, with 8 bases identical to TRBD1. Germline lookup yields CDR1 GTSNPN and CDR2 SVGIG (reference sequence). The V segment lost 1 base and the J segment 4 bases; nucleotides outside the gene matches: 11. The CDR3 loop spans 16 amino acids. The CDR3 region is CAWSGPPQGAVYGYTF. The CDR3 DNA sequence: TGTGCCTGGAGTGGCCCCCCCCAGGGGGCGGTCTATGGCTACACCTTC.

The chain recombines TRBV30 with TRBJ2-7, with 12 bases fitting TRBD2. Germline V gene lookup returns CDR1 GTSNPN and CDR2 SVGIG (reference sequence). Trimming cost V 2 bases and J 4 bases; bases outside gene matches: 0. The CDR3 is 13 residues long. Written as DNA, the CDR3 is TGTGCCTGGAGTCTAGCGGGAGGGTACGAGCAGTACTTC. Residues: CAWSLAGGYEQYF.

The chain uses TRBV6-6 and TRBJ2-2; 7 nucleotides match TRBD2. The germline CDR1 and CDR2 sequences are MNHNY and SVGAGI (reference sequence). CDR3 size: 16 residues. The V and J ends lost 4 bases and 4 bases, in that order; junction bases with no gene match: 9. CDR3 sequence (DNA): TGTGCCAGCAGTTCTATCCGAGCGGGACTCACCGGGGAGCTGTTTTTT. This encodes CASSSIRAGLTGELFF.